The entry that follows covers one T cell receptor beta chain sequence. This clonotype was found a few times. There is no known antigen for this receptor. Within one base of it there is no much larger clone, and no base qualities were kept. The data are from a study of T-cell memory formation after mild COVID-19 (dated by TCRdb to the early 2020s). For the wider study: TCR sequence clusters from the two donors were found to be largely donor specific. Two young, previously healthy adult volunteers made up the cohort, one male and one female. Longitudinal TCRalpha and TCRbeta repertoire sequencing tracked T-cell clones expanding and contracting after mild COVID-19 in a couple of donors. Findings and caveats that apply to the study as a whole: Only a couple of mild cases were covered by the study, and larger cohorts that include severe cases with pre-infection samples were considered necessary. Balanced CD4/CD8 phenotypes were observed for clones contracting from day 15 to 85, whereas a bias towards CD4+ was observed for a second wave of clones expanding from day 15 to 37. Some responding clones were detected in pre-infection memory, suggesting pre-existing cross-reactive memory T cells joined the SARS-CoV-2 response. Contracting CD4+ clones were located mainly in the CM and EM memory subsets, whereas CD8+ clones were found to be enriched in EMRA. SARS-CoV-2 specificity was not confirmed for the second-wave clones peaking on day 37.

PBMCs were isolated by Ficoll-Paque density gradient centrifugation. From the cysteine up to the phenylalanine, the CDR3 has a length of 14 residues. The retained sequence is limited to the CDR3, 42 bases, with the frame set at the first base. V and J are truncated by 4 bases and 0 bases respectively, leaving an intervening sequence of 7 bases. Sequencing was carried out with an Illumina NovaSeq 6000. TCRalpha and TCRbeta cDNA libraries were constructed by 5'RACE with constant-segment primers, with sample barcodes and unique molecular identifiers being introduced. Trizol reagent was used to extract RNA from every sample. Libraries were amplified in two PCR steps, with a second sample barcode and Illumina TruSeq adapters added in the second step. Sequencing of the libraries was done on an Illumina NovaSeq, producing 2 x 150 bp paired-end reads. The study's processing was this. The reads were demultiplexed and collapsed into UMI-guided consensus sequences using migec v1.2.7. Using mixcr v2.1.11, the UMI consensuses were aligned to TRA and TRB V and J templates and assembled into clonotypes. Clonotypes were classified as expanded or contracted when called significant by both edgeR and NoisET, with noise models trained on biological replicates. For edgeR calls, the cutoffs were a false discovery rate-adjusted p below 0.01 and a log2 fold-change threshold of 1. As an exploratory analysis of dynamics, max-normalized trajectories of the 1000 most abundant clonotypes were examined by PCA with hierarchical clustering. Separately sequenced CD4+ and CD8+ repertoires were used to assign a CD4 or CD8 phenotype to each responding clone. The public reads were quality trimmed at Q25 with fastp and then assembled into clones with MiXCR by TCRdb, keeping productive beta chains. Rows with one shared CDR3 protein collapse into an entry with the most common genes and DNA. These V and J calls derive from TCRdb rather than the authors' analysis. Recorded for this sample are around 180,000 distinct CDR3 sequences; around 16% of them occurred a single time. The ten largest account for under 2.5% of the sample.

The chain links TRBV12-3 or TRBV12-4 with TRBJ1-3, with no confident D gene call. Sequencing was done on a sample of PBMCs or a T cell subset sorted from them (not recorded which). This TCR was recovered from an adult woman who had mild COVID-19 (a few samples of this study predate the infection). The sample titles of this study are shuffled in the database, so cell type and time point are left out; the donor was told from shared clones. The CDR3 protein sequence reads: CASSSRDSGNTIYF. The base sequence is TGTGCCAGCAGTTCCCGCGACTCTGGAAACACCATATATTTT.